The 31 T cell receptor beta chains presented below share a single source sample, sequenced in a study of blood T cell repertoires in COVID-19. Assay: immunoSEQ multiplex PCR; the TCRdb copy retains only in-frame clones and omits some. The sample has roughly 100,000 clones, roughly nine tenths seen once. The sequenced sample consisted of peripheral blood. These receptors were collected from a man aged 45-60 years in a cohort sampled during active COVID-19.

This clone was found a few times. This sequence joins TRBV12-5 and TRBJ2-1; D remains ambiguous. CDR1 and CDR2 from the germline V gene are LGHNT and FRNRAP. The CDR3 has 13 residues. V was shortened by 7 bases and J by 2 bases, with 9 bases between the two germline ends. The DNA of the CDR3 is TGTGCTAGTGCCAGGCAGGCCTACAATGAGCAGTTCTTC. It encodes CASARQAYNEQFF. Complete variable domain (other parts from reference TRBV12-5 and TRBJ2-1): DARVTQTPRHKVTEMGQEVTMRCQPILGHNTVFWYRQTMMQGLELLAYFRNRAPLDDSGMPKDRFSAEMPDATLATLKIQPSEPRDSAVYFCASARQAYNEQFFGPGTRLTVL.

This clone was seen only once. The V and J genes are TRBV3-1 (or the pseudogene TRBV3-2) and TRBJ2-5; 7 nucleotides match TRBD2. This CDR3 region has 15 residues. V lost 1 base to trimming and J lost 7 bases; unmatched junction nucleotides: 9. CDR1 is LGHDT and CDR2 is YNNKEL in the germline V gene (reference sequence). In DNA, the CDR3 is TGTGCCAGCAGCCAAGCACCGGGACTACCGAGGACCCAGTACTTC. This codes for CASSQAPGLPRTQYF.

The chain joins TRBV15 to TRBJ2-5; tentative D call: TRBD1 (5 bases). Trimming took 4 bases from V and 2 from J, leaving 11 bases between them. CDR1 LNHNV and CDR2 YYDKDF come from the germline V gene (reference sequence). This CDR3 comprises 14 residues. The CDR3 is CATSTSNRQETQYF. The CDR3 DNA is TGTGCCACCAGCACATCGAACAGGCAAGAGACCCAGTACTTC.

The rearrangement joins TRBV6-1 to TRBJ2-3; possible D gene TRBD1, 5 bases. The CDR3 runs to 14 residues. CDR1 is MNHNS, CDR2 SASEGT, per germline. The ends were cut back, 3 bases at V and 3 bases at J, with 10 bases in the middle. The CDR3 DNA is TGTGCCAGCAGTGACCTCAGGGATACAGATACGCAGTATTTT. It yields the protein CASSDLRDTDTQYF.

CDR3: CAIRDRGYNEQFF. The CDR3 DNA reads as TGTGCCATCAGGGACAGGGGCTACAATGAGCAGTTCTTC. V and J are TRBV10-3 and TRBJ2-7; TRBD1 aligns across 9 bases. The tail of the sequence fits TRBJ2-1 better, so the J call may be wrong. Per germline, CDR1 ENHRY and CDR2 SYGVKD. This CDR3 has 13 residues.

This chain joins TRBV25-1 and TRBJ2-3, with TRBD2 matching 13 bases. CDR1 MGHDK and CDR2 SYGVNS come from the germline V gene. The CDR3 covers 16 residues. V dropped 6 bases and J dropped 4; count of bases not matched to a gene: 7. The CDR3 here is CASSWTSGGLADTQYF. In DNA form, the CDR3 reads TGTGCCAGCAGCTGGACTAGCGGGGGTCTAGCAGATACGCAGTATTTT. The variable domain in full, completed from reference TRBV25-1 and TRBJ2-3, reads EADIYQTPRYLVIGTGKKITLECSQTMGHDKMYWYQQDPGMELHLIHYSYGVNSTEKGDLSSESTVSRIRTEHFPLTLESARPSHTSQYLCASSWTSGGLADTQYFGPGTRLTVL.

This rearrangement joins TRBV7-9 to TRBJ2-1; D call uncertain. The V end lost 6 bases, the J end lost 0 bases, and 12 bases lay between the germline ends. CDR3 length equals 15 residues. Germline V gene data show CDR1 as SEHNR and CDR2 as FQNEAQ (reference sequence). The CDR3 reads CASSSIGGSYNEQFF. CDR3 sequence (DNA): TGTGCCAGCAGTTCTATAGGCGGCTCCTACAATGAGCAGTTCTTC. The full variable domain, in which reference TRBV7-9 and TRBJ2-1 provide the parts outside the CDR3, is DTGVSQNPRHKITKRGQNVTFRCDPISEHNRLYWYRQTLGQGPEFLTYFQNEAQLEKSRLLSDRFSAERPKGSFSTLEIQRTEQGDSAMYLCASSSIGGSYNEQFFGPGTRLTVL.

The CDR3 DNA reads as TGCGCCAGCAGCCACCGGACATGGGACTATGGCTACACCTTC. Translated: CASSHRTWDYGYTF. V and J are TRBV4-3 and TRBJ1-2; maybe TRBD1 (5 bases). The V end lost 3 bases, the J end lost 3 bases, and 11 bases lay between the germline ends. This CDR3 contains 14 residues. CDR1 is LGHNA and CDR2 is YSLEER in the germline V gene.

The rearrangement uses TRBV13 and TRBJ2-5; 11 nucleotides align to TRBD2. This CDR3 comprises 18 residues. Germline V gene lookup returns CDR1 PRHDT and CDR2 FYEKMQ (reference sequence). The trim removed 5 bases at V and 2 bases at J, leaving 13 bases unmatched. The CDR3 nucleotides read TGTGCCAGCAGCCCAACAGACCCACTAGCGGGGGATCAAGAGACCCAGTACTTC. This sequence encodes CASSPTDPLAGDQETQYF. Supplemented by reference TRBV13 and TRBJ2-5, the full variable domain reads AAGVIQSPRHLIKEKRETATLKCYPIPRHDTVYWYQQGPGQDPQFLISFYEKMQSDKGSIPDRFSAQQFSDYHSELNMSSLELGDSALYFCASSPTDPLAGDQETQYFGPGTRLLVL.

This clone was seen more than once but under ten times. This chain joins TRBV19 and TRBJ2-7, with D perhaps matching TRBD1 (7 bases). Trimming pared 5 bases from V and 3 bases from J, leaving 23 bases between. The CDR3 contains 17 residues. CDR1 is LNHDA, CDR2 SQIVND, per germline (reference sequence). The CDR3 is CASSPTHGGTVNYEQYF. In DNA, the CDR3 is TGTGCCAGTAGTCCCACTCACGGAGGGACAGTTAACTACGAGCAGTACTTC. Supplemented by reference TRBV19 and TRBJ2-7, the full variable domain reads DGGITQSPKYLFRKEGQNVTLSCEQNLNHDAMYWYRQDPGQGLRLIYYSQIVNDFQKGDIAEGYSVSREKKESFPLTVTSAQKNPTAFYLCASSPTHGGTVNYEQYFGPGTRLTVT.

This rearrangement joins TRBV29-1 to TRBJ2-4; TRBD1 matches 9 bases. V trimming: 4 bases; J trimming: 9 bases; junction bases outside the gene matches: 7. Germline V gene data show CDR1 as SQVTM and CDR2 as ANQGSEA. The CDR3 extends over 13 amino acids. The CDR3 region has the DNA TGCAGCGTTGTCGTGGGACAGGGTGGCATTCAGTACTTC. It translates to CSVVVGQGGIQYF.

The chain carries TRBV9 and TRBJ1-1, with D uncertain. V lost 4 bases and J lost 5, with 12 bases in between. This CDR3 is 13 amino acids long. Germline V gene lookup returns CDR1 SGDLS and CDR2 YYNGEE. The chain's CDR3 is CASSLYPGTEAFF. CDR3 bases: TGTGCCAGCAGCCTTTACCCGGGGACTGAAGCTTTCTTT.

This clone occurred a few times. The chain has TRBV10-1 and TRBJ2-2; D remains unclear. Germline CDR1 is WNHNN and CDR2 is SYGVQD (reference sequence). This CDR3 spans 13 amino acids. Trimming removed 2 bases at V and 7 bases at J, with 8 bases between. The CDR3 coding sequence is TGCGCCAGCAGTGAGGGCTTTTTCGGGGAGCTGTTTTTT. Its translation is CASSEGFFGELFF.

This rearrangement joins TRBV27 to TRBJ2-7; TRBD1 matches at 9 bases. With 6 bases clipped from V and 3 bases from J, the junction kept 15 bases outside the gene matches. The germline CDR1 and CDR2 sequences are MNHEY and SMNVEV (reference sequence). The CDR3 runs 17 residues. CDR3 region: CASRETATGTGFYEQYF. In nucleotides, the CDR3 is TGTGCCAGCAGGGAAACCGCGACCGGGACAGGGTTCTACGAGCAGTACTTC.

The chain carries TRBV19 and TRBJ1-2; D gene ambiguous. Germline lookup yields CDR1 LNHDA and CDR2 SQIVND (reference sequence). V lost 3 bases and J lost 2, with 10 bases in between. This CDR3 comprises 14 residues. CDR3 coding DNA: TGTGCCAGTAGTATGGAGGGCCGAAACTATGGCTACACCTTC. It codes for CASSMEGRNYGYTF.

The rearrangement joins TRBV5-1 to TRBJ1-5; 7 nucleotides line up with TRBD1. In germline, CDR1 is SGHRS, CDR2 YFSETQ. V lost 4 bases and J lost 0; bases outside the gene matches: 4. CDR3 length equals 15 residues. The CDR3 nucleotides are TGCGCCAGCAGCAGGACAGGTGATAGCAATCAGCCCCAGCATTTT. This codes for CASSRTGDSNQPQHF.

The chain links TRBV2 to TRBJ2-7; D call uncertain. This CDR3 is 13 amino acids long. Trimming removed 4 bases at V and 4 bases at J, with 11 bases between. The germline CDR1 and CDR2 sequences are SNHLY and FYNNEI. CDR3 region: CASSASVSYEQYV. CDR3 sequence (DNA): TGTGCCAGCAGTGCGAGTGTAAGTTACGAGCAGTACGTC.

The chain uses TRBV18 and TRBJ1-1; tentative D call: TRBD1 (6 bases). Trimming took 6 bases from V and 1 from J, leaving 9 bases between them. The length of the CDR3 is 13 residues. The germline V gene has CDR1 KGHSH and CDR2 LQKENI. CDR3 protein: CASSPTGNTEAFF. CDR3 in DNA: TGTGCCAGCTCCCCGACAGGGAACACTGAAGCTTTCTTT.

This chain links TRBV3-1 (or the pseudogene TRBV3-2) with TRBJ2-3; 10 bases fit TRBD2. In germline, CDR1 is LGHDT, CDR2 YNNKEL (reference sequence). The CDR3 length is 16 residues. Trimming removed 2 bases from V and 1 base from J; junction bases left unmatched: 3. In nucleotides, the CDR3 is TGTGCCAGCAGCCAACTAGCGGGGGCCCGCACAGATACGCAGTATTTT. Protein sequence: CASSQLAGARTDTQYF.

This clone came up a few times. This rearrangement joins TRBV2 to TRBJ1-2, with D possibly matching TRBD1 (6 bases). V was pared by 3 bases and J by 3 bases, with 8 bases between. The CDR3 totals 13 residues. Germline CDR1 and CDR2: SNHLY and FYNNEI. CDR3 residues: CASSEPGDYGYTF. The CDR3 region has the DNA TGTGCCAGCAGTGAGCCAGGGGACTATGGCTACACCTTC.

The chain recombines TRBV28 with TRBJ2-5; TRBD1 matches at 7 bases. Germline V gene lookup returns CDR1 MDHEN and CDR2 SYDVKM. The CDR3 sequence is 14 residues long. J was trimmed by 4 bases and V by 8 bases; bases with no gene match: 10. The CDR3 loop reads CASDQGHRGETQYF. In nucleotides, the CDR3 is TGTGCCAGCGATCAAGGTCACAGGGGAGAGACCCAGTACTTC.

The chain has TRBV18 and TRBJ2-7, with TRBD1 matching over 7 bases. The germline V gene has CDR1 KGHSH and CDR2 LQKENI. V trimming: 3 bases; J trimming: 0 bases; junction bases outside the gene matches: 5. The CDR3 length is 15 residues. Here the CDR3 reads CASSPYRDSSYEQYF. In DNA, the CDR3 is TGTGCCAGCTCACCCTATCGGGACAGCTCCTACGAGCAGTACTTC.

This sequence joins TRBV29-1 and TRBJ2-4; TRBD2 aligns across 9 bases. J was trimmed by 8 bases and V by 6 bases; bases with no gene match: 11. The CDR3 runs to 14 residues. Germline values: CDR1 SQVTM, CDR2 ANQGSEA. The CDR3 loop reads CSVGISGGRDIQYF. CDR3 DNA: TGCAGCGTGGGAATTAGCGGGGGTCGGGACATTCAGTACTTC.

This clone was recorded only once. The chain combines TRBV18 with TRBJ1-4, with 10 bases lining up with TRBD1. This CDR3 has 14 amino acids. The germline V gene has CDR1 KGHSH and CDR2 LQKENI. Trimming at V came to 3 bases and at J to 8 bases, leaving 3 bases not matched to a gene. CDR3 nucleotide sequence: TGTGCCAGCTCACCCGGGACAGGGGAGGAAAAACTGTTTTTT. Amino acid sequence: CASSPGTGEEKLFF.

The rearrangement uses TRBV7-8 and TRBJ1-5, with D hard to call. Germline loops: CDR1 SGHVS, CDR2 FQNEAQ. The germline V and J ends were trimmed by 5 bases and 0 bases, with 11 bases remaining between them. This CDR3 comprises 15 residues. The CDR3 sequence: CASSPSGYSNQPQHF. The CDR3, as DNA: TGTGCCAGCAGCCCGTCCGGTTATAGCAATCAGCCCCAGCATTTT.

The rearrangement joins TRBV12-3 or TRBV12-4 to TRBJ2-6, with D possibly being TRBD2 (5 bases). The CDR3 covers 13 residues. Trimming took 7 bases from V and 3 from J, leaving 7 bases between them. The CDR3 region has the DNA TGTGCCAGCAAGCGGAGTGGGGCCAACGTCCTGACTTTC. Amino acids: CASKRSGANVLTF.

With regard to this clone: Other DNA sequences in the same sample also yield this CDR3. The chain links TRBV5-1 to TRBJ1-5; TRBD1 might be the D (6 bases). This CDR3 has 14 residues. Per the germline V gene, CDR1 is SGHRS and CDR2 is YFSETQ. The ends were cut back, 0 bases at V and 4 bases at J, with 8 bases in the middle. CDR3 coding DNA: TGCGCCAGCAGCTTGGGACAGGAGAATCAGCCCCAGCATTTT. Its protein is CASSLGQENQPQHF. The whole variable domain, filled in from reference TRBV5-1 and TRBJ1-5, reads KAGVTQTPRYLIKTRGQQVTLSCSPISGHRSVSWYQQTPGQGLQFLFEYFSETQRNKGNFPGRFSGRQFSNSRSEMNVSTLELGDSALYLCASSLGQENQPQHFGDGTRLSIL.

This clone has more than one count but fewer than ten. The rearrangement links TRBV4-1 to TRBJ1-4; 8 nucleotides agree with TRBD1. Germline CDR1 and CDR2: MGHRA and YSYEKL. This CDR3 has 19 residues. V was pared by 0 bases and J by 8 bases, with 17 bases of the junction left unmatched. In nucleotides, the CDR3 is TGCGCCAGCAGCCAAGACCTCATGCCGCGGACAGGGAATAGAGAAAAACTGTTTTTT. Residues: CASSQDLMPRTGNREKLFF.

As DNA, the CDR3 is TGTGCCAGCAGCTTGAGGCTGTCCTCCTACAATGAGCAGTTCTTC. This codes for CASSLRLSSYNEQFF. The chain links TRBV7-9 to TRBJ2-1; D is unclear. Germline loops: CDR1 SEHNR, CDR2 FQNEAQ (reference sequence). CDR3 length: 15 amino acids. The germline V and J ends were trimmed by 3 bases and 0 bases, with 9 bases remaining between them.

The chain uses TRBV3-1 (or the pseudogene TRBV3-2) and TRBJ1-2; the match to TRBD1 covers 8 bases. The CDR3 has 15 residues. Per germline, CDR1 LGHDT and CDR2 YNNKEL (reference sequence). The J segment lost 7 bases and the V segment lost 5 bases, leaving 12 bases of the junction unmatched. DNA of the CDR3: TGTGCCAGCAGCACTTGGACAGGGACCCCGGGTGGCTACACCTTC. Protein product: CASSTWTGTPGGYTF.

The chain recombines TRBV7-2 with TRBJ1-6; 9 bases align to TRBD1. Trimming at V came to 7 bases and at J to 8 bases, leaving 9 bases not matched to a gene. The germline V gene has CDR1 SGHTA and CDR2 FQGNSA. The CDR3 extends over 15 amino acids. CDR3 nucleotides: TGTGCCAGCAAGCTTTCGGGACAGGGAGATTCACCCCTCCACTTT. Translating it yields CASKLSGQGDSPLHF.